This paragraph covers one T cell receptor beta chain sequence. In the authors' workflow: Amplifying reference gene primers gave estimates of nucleated cell counts. Clones were sequenced by immunoSEQ multiplex PCR, and TCRdb holds only the in-frame ones, with some missing. D and trimming were read from the DNA, whereas the V and J calls and clone size are those reported in that table. This table has hundreds of thousands of clones, more than 75% appearing once. These data are taken from a study of blood T cell repertoires in COVID-19. Trimming took off 4 bases at V and 3 bases at J, with 21 bases between the two ends. Germline V lookup: CDR1 SEHNR, CDR2 FQNEAQ (reference sequence). The CDR3 runs 17 residues.

The origin of this receptor is a woman aged 40 to 49 who had recovered from COVID-19. The source material was peripheral blood. The rearrangement links TRBV7-9 to TRBJ2-5, with D perhaps TRBD2 (5 bases). The CDR3 DNA reads TGTGCCAGCAGCTCCCGCCGGACTGGCACCAGCGAAGAGACCCAGTACTTC. Amino acid sequence: CASSSRRTGTSEETQYF.